Shown below are 26 T cell receptor beta chains from a single sample sequenced in a study of blood T cells in healthy people across ages (dated by TCRdb to the mid-2010s). To prepare the library, 5' RACE was applied. These reads were obtained on an Illumina HiSeq 2500. The second PCR ran for about 6 to 11 cycles and used a J-beta primer mix along with a sample-barcoded 5' primer. TCRdb ran its own pipeline on the public reads, namely fastp trimming at Q25 and MiXCR clone calling, and kept in-frame beta chains. CDR3 protein duplicates are merged, each entry listing the most common genes and DNA. This sample comprises 1.2 million to 1.5 million distinct CDR3 sequences, around 59% of them detected only once. The ten largest clonotypes hold 6.5% to 8.5% of the sample. Specimen: blood. The source is a man aged 18 to 29 in good health.

This clonotype was seen a handful of times. This chain links TRBV27 with TRBJ1-2; D gene ambiguous. CDR3 length: 13 residues. V was cut by 3 bases and J by 8 bases, with 13 bases left in between. The germline V gene encodes CDR1 MNHEY and CDR2 SMNVEV (reference sequence). For the CDR3, the DNA is TGTGCCAGCAGTTTTAAGGGAGTGAGAGGCTACACCTTC. It codes for CASSFKGVRGYTF.

This clonotype has ten or more counts. The chain is built from TRBV6-4 and TRBJ1-2; D is ambiguous. CDR1 and CDR2 from the germline V gene are MRHNA and SNTAGT. Trimming pared 3 bases from V and 2 bases from J, leaving 7 bases between. The CDR3 length is 13 residues. The CDR3, as DNA: TGTGCCAGCAGTGAAACGGCAAACTATGGCTACACCTTC. Translated, it gives CASSETANYGYTF.

This clonotype has ten or more counts. The genes are TRBV12-3 or TRBV12-4 and TRBJ2-7, with no clear D. This CDR3 is 14 amino acids long. With 7 bases removed from V and 6 bases from J, the gap between germline ends came to 19 bases. CDR3 sequence reads: CASTPTGSPAEQYF. The CDR3, as DNA: TGTGCCAGCACCCCGACTGGATCCCCCGCCGAGCAGTACTTC.

The chain is built from TRBV20-1 and TRBJ2-2, with D possibly being TRBD1 or TRBD2 (6 bases each). Looked up from germline, CDR1 is DFQATT and CDR2 is SNEGSKA (reference sequence). Trimming took 7 bases from V and 3 from J, leaving 12 bases between them. The CDR3 is 13 residues long. The chain's CDR3 is CSGAGGYTGELFF. The CDR3 region has the DNA TGCAGTGGGGCCGGGGGCTACACCGGGGAGCTGTTTTTT.

The CDR3 loop reads CASSYRRPGIGSSSYNEQFF. CDR3 sequence (DNA): TGTGCCAGCAGTTACCGGAGACCAGGAATTGGGTCGAGCTCCTACAATGAGCAGTTCTTC. This chain joins TRBV6-5 and TRBJ2-1, with D uncertain. The CDR3 runs to 20 residues. CDR1 is MNHEY and CDR2 is SVGAGI in the germline V gene. V lost 2 bases and J 0 bases, leaving 23 bases between the germline ends.

The genes are TRBV18 and TRBJ2-7; 9 nucleotides match TRBD2. The CDR3 has 13 residues. Germline values: CDR1 KGHSH, CDR2 LQKENI. The V and J ends lost 3 bases and 5 bases, in that order; junction bases with no gene match: 2. This CDR3 reads CASSPSGSNEQYF. The CDR3 DNA reads as TGTGCCAGCTCACCTAGCGGGAGTAACGAGCAGTACTTC.

This clonotype was found a few times. V usage is TRBV15 and J usage is TRBJ2-1, with TRBD2 as a possible D gene (5 bases). The CDR3 runs to 15 residues. Between the trimmed V and J ends, which lost 3 bases and 11 bases, there was a span of 20 bases. Germline V gene lookup returns CDR1 LNHNV and CDR2 YYDKDF (reference sequence). CDR3 residues: CATSRVIGFGGKQFF. CDR3 nucleotides: TGTGCCACCAGCAGGGTGATTGGATTCGGAGGAAAGCAGTTCTTC.

This sequence joins TRBV2 and TRBJ2-2; weak D call: TRBD2 (5 bases). V lost 2 bases and J 5 bases, leaving 12 bases between the germline ends. The length of the CDR3 is 15 residues. CDR1 is SNHLY, CDR2 FYNNEI, per germline. CDR3 DNA sequence: TGTGCCAGCAGTGAACTAGGACTCCCAACCGGGGAGCTGTTTTTT. It codes for CASSELGLPTGELFF.

This clonotype was counted between two and nine times. This chain uses TRBV18 with TRBJ2-7, with 10 nucleotides matching TRBD1. With 3 bases clipped from V and 1 base from J, the junction kept 3 bases outside the gene matches. The CDR3 length is 15 residues. CDR1 and CDR2 from the germline V gene are KGHSH and LQKENI. The CDR3 sequence: CASSPWDRGSYEQYF. CDR3 DNA: TGTGCCAGCTCACCCTGGGACAGGGGATCCTACGAGCAGTACTTC.

This clonotype came up many times. The rearrangement joins TRBV4-1 to TRBJ2-1; 7 bases align to TRBD2. CDR3 length equals 13 residues. The germline CDR1 and CDR2 sequences are MGHRA and YSYEKL. Trimming took 1 base from V and 7 from J; bases not matched to a gene: 1. The CDR3 loop is CASSQVGGNEQFF. CDR3 coding DNA: TGCGCCAGCAGCCAAGTCGGGGGGAATGAGCAGTTCTTC.

The chain couples TRBV9 to TRBJ2-3; D remains ambiguous. The germline gives CDR1 SGDLS, CDR2 YYNGEE. CDR3 length: 15 residues. The ends were cut back, 0 bases at V and 4 bases at J, with 12 bases in the middle. The chain's CDR3 is CASSVDGLPADTQYF. CDR3 coding DNA: TGTGCCAGCAGCGTAGATGGGCTGCCTGCAGATACGCAGTATTTT.

The chain joins TRBV29-1 to TRBJ2-5; TRBD2 matches at 10 bases. CDR3 size: 17 residues. V dropped 2 bases and J dropped 3; count of bases not matched to a gene: 12. Germline CDR1 is SQVTM and CDR2 is ANQGSEA. CDR3 in DNA: TGCAGCGTTGAAACCCCACTGGGGACTAGCGCCGAAGAGACCCAGTACTTC. This sequence encodes CSVETPLGTSAEETQYF. Supplemented by reference TRBV29-1 and TRBJ2-5, the full variable domain reads SAVISQKPSRDICQRGTSLTIQCQVDSQVTMMFWYRQQPGQSLTLIATANQGSEATYESGFVIDKFPISRPNLTFSTLTVSNMSPEDSSIYLCSVETPLGTSAEETQYFGPGTRLLVL.

V is TRBV6-1 and J is TRBJ2-7; no firm D call. Germline V lookup: CDR1 MNHNS, CDR2 SASEGT. The V end was cut by 6 bases, the J end by 0 bases, with 15 bases between. The CDR3 loop spans 15 amino acids. The CDR3 region is CASRPVGLPSYEQYF. CDR3 sequence (DNA): TGTGCCAGCAGACCCGTAGGGTTACCCTCCTACGAGCAGTACTTC.

About this clonotype: One junction end does not reproduce the germline sequence, and a read error may be involved. V gene TRBV4-1 combines with J gene TRBJ1-5; D not resolved. This CDR3 comprises 13 residues. The germline V gene has CDR1 MGHRA and CDR2 YSYEKL. The CDR3 DNA is TGCGCCATCAGCCAAGATCCTGTGCAGCCCCAGCATTTT. Translation: CAISQDPVQPQHF.

This clonotype was counted only a few times. The rearrangement links TRBV7-8 to TRBJ2-3; 9 bases fit TRBD1. V was pared by 4 bases and J by 1 base, with 9 bases of the junction left unmatched. This CDR3 comprises 17 residues. Germline CDR1 is SGHVS and CDR2 is FQNEAQ. The CDR3 protein is CASSSGQGPRGTDTQYF. Written as DNA, the CDR3 is TGTGCCAGCAGCTCAGGACAGGGGCCGAGGGGCACAGATACGCAGTATTTT.

J is TRBJ2-5 and V is TRBV9; D might be TRBD2 (6 bases). The V and J ends lost 4 bases and 4 bases respectively, with 14 bases between them. This CDR3 region has 14 residues. CDR1 and CDR2 (germline): SGDLS, YYNGEE. CDR3 loop: CASSSGGGAETQYF. In DNA, the CDR3 is TGTGCCAGCAGCTCAGGTGGAGGGGCAGAGACCCAGTACTTC.

This rearrangement joins TRBV5-1 to TRBJ2-2; D might be TRBD1 or TRBD2, each matching 6 bases. The germline gives CDR1 SGHRS, CDR2 YFSETQ. CDR3 size: 14 residues. Between the trimmed V and J ends, which lost 1 base and 3 bases, there was a span of 7 bases. The CDR3 loop reads CASSLRGHTGELFF. The DNA of the CDR3 is TGCGCCAGCAGCTTGCGGGGGCACACCGGGGAGCTGTTTTTT.

This chain links TRBV7-2 with TRBJ2-3; no reliable D call. CDR3 size: 16 residues. CDR1 is SGHTA and CDR2 is FQGNSA in the germline V gene. V lost 4 bases and J 2 bases, leaving 16 bases between the germline ends. This chain's CDR3 is CASSSTYPTDTDTQYF. As DNA, the CDR3 is TGTGCCAGCAGCTCGACTTATCCCACCGACACAGATACGCAGTATTTT.

This clonotype appeared a single time. The chain is built from TRBV7-9 and TRBJ2-7; tentatively, D is TRBD1 (5 bases). The CDR3 has 16 residues. Trimming pared 6 bases from V and 0 bases from J, leaving 18 bases between. Per germline, CDR1 SEHNR and CDR2 FQNEAQ (reference sequence). The CDR3, as DNA: TGTGCCAGCAGTCCGACATACCCTGACAGCTCCTACGAGCAGTACTTC. This gives the protein CASSPTYPDSSYEQYF.

The chain has TRBV12-3 or TRBV12-4 and TRBJ2-1; 14 positions agree with TRBD2. The V segment lost 7 bases and the J segment 9 bases; nucleotides outside the gene matches: 11. CDR3 length: 16 residues. DNA for the CDR3: TGTGCCAGCACCGCGACGGGACTAGCGGGAGCAACTGAGCAGTTCTTC. Translating it yields CASTATGLAGATEQFF.

J is TRBJ1-1 and V is TRBV5-5; a possible D gene is TRBD1 (5 bases). There are 13 residues in the CDR3. V was shortened by 9 bases and J by 5 bases, with 17 bases between the two germline ends. Germline loops: CDR1 SGHKS, CDR2 YYEKEE (reference sequence). CDR3 residues: CATTLGGGTEAFF. In DNA form, the CDR3 reads TGTGCCACCACCCTGGGGGGAGGTACTGAAGCTTTCTTT.

This rearrangement joins TRBV25-1 to TRBJ2-1; TRBD1 agrees at 9 bases. The CDR3 has 14 residues. The V segment lost 4 bases and the J segment 8 bases; nucleotides outside the gene matches: 6. Per the germline V gene, CDR1 is MGHDK and CDR2 is SYGVNS. The CDR3 protein is CASSAPGQGYEQFF. Here the CDR3 DNA reads TGTGCCAGCAGTGCCCCGGGACAGGGATATGAGCAGTTCTTC. The whole variable domain, remainder taken from reference TRBV25-1 and TRBJ2-1, is EADIYQTPRYLVIGTGKKITLECSQTMGHDKMYWYQQDPGMELHLIHYSYGVNSTEKGDLSSESTVSRIRTEHFPLTLESARPSHTSQYLCASSAPGQGYEQFFGPGTRLTVL.

The chain uses TRBV5-5 and TRBJ2-1, with 8 bases fitting TRBD2. Germline V CDR1 and CDR2: SGHKS, YYEKEE (reference sequence). The CDR3 contains 15 residues. After removal of 3 bases from V and 6 bases from J, the junction contained 8 bases not matched to a gene. DNA of the CDR3: TGTGCCAGCAGCTACGGGCTAGCGGGCCTCAATGAGCAGTTCTTC. Its protein product is CASSYGLAGLNEQFF.

The chain employs TRBV7-9 and TRBJ2-5; TRBD1 is a possible D gene (5 bases). V was pared by 4 bases and J by 2 bases, with 20 bases between. This CDR3 has 17 residues. Germline loops: CDR1 SEHNR, CDR2 FQNEAQ (reference sequence). The CDR3 DNA reads as TGTGCCAGCAGCTCGTCCCCTTTAGGGGTTCGGCAAGAGACCCAGTACTTC. It translates to CASSSSPLGVRQETQYF.

Remarks on this clonotype: One end of the junction varies from germline; a read error may be responsible. The chain couples TRBV6-6 to TRBJ2-7, with D perhaps matching TRBD2 (5 bases). The germline V gene encodes CDR1 MNHNY and CDR2 SVGAGI (reference sequence). The CDR3 totals 16 residues. In DNA, the CDR3 is TGTGCCGGCAGTTACTCGAGTTCGCGGGTCTCCTACGAGCAGTACTTC. Its protein product is CAGSYSSSRVSYEQYF.

The chain recombines TRBV6-4 with TRBJ1-1; D gene unclear. Germline V gene lookup returns CDR1 MRHNA and CDR2 SNTAGT. There are 12 residues in the CDR3. Trimming took off 6 bases at V and 4 bases at J, with 9 bases between the two ends. CDR3 region: CASSAGSTEAFF. The CDR3 DNA follows: TGTGCCAGCAGCGCCGGGAGCACTGAAGCTTTCTTT.